This T cell receptor (beta chain) is from a study of technical replicates of blood from a few donors. Profiled with immunoSEQ multiplex PCR; TCRdb holds only in-frame clones, not every one. The sample yields 100,000 or so clones, roughly 94% seen once. The CDR3 totals 16 residues. The germline CDR1 and CDR2 sequences are SGHRS and YFSETQ. V dropped 2 bases and J dropped 7 bases, with 19 bases sitting between them. The gene calls are TRBV5-1 and TRBJ2-1; no clear D. The sample comprised T cells isolated from PBMCs. The TCR was taken from a human donor in good health. The CDR3 region is CASSFAPKETGNEQFF. Here the CDR3 DNA reads TGCGCCAGCAGCTTCGCCCCAAAGGAAACGGGTAATGAGCAGTTCTTC.